The T cell receptor (beta chain) described here comes from a study of early T cells in non-severe SARS-CoV-2 infection. The CDR3 has 14 residues. Germline trimming cut 3 bases from V and 7 bases from J; bases unmatched to any gene: 4. One entry per CDR3 protein, called by TCRdb with MiXCR from the 5' RACE reads. The sample shows about 69,000 distinct CDR3 sequences, approximately 10% of them seen only once. In this sample, this clonotype turned up many times. The source was whole blood, collected at baseline. The sequence was collected from an adult who was a healthcare worker with PCR-confirmed SARS-CoV-2 infection or an uninfected control (not recorded which). The chain is built from TRBV12-3 or TRBV12-4 and TRBJ2-2; 8 bases map to TRBD1. CDR3 sequence: CASSFGTGLGELFF. The CDR3 DNA is TGTGCCAGCAGTTTTGGGACAGGACTCGGGGAGCTGTTTTTT.